This entry lists 26 T cell receptor beta chains sequenced from one sample in a study of beta chain features in type 1 diabetes. General observations from the study: Shortening that was moderate but significant affected the TCRB CDR3s of Type 1 diabetes patients in all four CD4+ subsets.

What these receptors recognize is not known. Expressed TCRB transcripts were sequenced because the isolated RNA had all been reverse transcribed beforehand. Some clones are missing from TCRdb's copy, which holds only in-frame ones; the method was immunoSEQ multiplex PCR. The sample has about 700,000 clones, around 15% seen once. Sequenced sample: naive CD4+ T cells from blood. All receptors come from a man between 18 and 29 years old with type 1 diabetes.

The chain has TRBV30 and TRBJ2-3; tentative D call: TRBD1 (5 bases). This CDR3 contains 15 residues. The V end was cut by 0 bases, the J end by 4 bases, with 14 bases between. In germline, CDR1 is GTSNPN, CDR2 SVGIG (reference sequence). The CDR3 protein is CAWSVSRGAADTQYF. The CDR3 DNA sequence: TGTGCCTGGAGTGTAAGTCGTGGGGCAGCAGATACGCAGTATTTT. Based on the CDR3 plus reference TRBV30 and TRBJ2-3, the full variable domain is SQTIHQWPATLVQPVGSPLSLECTVEGTSNPNLYWYRQAAGRGLQLLFYSVGIGQISSEVPQNLSASRPQDRQFILSSKKLLLSDSGFYLCAWSVSRGAADTQYFGPGTRLTVL.

CDR3 sequence (DNA): TGTGCCAGCAGCGTCTCCGGACAGGTTCCACGGGAGACCCAGTACTTC. It yields the protein CASSVSGQVPRETQYF. This chain joins TRBV9 and TRBJ2-5; 7 bases line up with TRBD1. CDR1 is SGDLS, CDR2 YYNGEE, per germline. V dropped 2 bases and J dropped 5; count of bases not matched to a gene: 12. The CDR3 runs 16 residues.

Note on this clone: Other DNA variants within this sample encode the same CDR3. The chain links TRBV30 to TRBJ2-4; the D gene is possibly TRBD2 (6 bases). V was cut by 2 bases and J by 4 bases, with 9 bases left in between. CDR1 GTSNPN and CDR2 SVGIG come from the germline V gene (reference sequence). This CDR3 contains 13 residues. The CDR3 loop reads CAWSTGLKNIQYF. The CDR3 DNA follows: TGTGCCTGGAGTACGGGACTGAAAAACATTCAGTACTTC. Variable domain in full (rest from reference TRBV30 and TRBJ2-4): SQTIHQWPATLVQPVGSPLSLECTVEGTSNPNLYWYRQAAGRGLQLLFYSVGIGQISSEVPQNLSASRPQDRQFILSSKKLLLSDSGFYLCAWSTGLKNIQYFGAGTRLSVL.

This clone has more than one count but fewer than ten. The gene calls are TRBV7-9 and TRBJ2-1; 10 positions match TRBD2. Per the germline V gene, CDR1 is SEHNR and CDR2 is FQNEAQ (reference sequence). J was trimmed by 7 bases and V by 5 bases; bases with no gene match: 8. This CDR3 spans 15 amino acids. The CDR3 region has the DNA TGTGCCAGCAGCCTACTAGCGGGGAGTTGGAATGAGCAGTTCTTC. It codes for CASSLLAGSWNEQFF.

The chain uses TRBV21-1 and TRBJ1-5; the table's D gene call, TRBD1, was not cross checked with the DNA. TRBV21-1 is listed as a pseudogene. The CDR3 runs to 17 residues. CDR3: CASSKPHRGFSNQPQHF. CDR3 DNA sequence: TGTGCCAGCAGCAAACCTCACAGGGGCTTTAGCAATCAGCCCCAGCATTTT.

This clone was observed a handful of times. The gene calls are TRBV5-4 and TRBJ1-3; no firm D call. Germline V gene lookup returns CDR1 SGHNT and CDR2 YYREEE (reference sequence). This CDR3 is 11 amino acids long. The V end was cut by 2 bases, the J end by 3 bases, with 0 bases between. This chain's CDR3 is CASSFGNTIYF. DNA of the CDR3: TGTGCCAGCAGCTTTGGAAACACCATATATTTT.

Regarding this clone: The sample has other DNA sequences that encode this CDR3 too. The rearrangement uses TRBV6-5 and TRBJ2-7, with 7 positions matching TRBD1. The germline V gene has CDR1 MNHEY and CDR2 SVGAGI. The CDR3 is 12 amino acids. V shed 5 bases and J 5 bases; nucleotides not matched to a gene: 3. As DNA, the CDR3 is TGTGCCAGCAGTCTAGACAGGGACGAGCAGTACTTC. Translating gives CASSLDRDEQYF.

This clone has a handful of counts. This sequence joins TRBV9 and TRBJ1-2, with 8 positions matching TRBD1. The CDR3 extends over 15 amino acids. Trimming cost V 4 bases and J 0 bases; bases outside gene matches: 5. The germline V gene has CDR1 SGDLS and CDR2 YYNGEE. The CDR3: CASSLQGGANYGYTF. Written as DNA, the CDR3 is TGTGCCAGCAGCTTACAGGGGGGAGCTAACTATGGCTACACCTTC.

The V gene is TRBV5-6, the J gene TRBJ2-4; D call uncertain. V was shortened by 4 bases and J by 8 bases, with 13 bases between the two germline ends. Per germline, CDR1 SGHDT and CDR2 YYEEEE. The CDR3 is 13 residues long. The CDR3 region is CASSLVPAYIQYF. The CDR3 DNA is TGTGCCAGCAGCCTGGTCCCAGCGTACATTCAGTACTTC.

V and J are TRBV18 and TRBJ2-7; perhaps TRBD1 as D (6 bases). CDR3 length: 15 amino acids. Trimming took off 6 bases at V and 2 bases at J, with 17 bases between the two ends. The germline gives CDR1 KGHSH, CDR2 LQKENI. Written as DNA, the CDR3 is TGTGCCAGCTCCCAAGGACAGAAGCTCACCTACGAGCAGTACTTC. Translating it yields CASSQGQKLTYEQYF. Full variable domain (missing parts from reference TRBV18 and TRBJ2-7): NAGVMQNPRHLVRRRGQEARLRCSPMKGHSHVYWYRQLPEEGLKFMVYLQKENIIDESGMPKERFSAEFPKEGPSILRIQQVVRGDSAAYFCASSQGQKLTYEQYFGPGTRLTVT.

The chain links TRBV11-1 to TRBJ1-1; D is perhaps TRBD1 (6 bases). The CDR3 extends over 13 amino acids. Trimming removed 3 bases at V and 5 bases at J, with 10 bases between. Germline V gene data show CDR1 as SGHAT and CDR2 as FQDESV (reference sequence). CDR3 protein: CASSFQGRTEAFF. The CDR3 coding sequence is TGTGCCAGCAGCTTTCAGGGGCGGACTGAAGCTTTCTTT.

The chain employs TRBV4-1 and TRBJ1-2, with D possibly being TRBD1 (5 bases). Germline V gene data show CDR1 as MGHRA and CDR2 as YSYEKL. This CDR3 spans 15 amino acids. V lost 1 base and J 2 bases, leaving 11 bases between the germline ends. The CDR3 DNA sequence: TGCGCCAGCAGCCAAGGGTCCAGGGACAACTATGGCTACACCTTC. Translated, it gives CASSQGSRDNYGYTF.

The V and J genes are TRBV18 and TRBJ2-1; no clear D. V gave up 5 bases and J gave up 4 bases, with 12 bases separating them. Germline lookup yields CDR1 KGHSH and CDR2 LQKENI. The CDR3 totals 14 residues. CDR3: CASSSQSSYNEQFF. The CDR3 DNA is TGTGCCAGCTCATCACAATCCAGTTACAATGAGCAGTTCTTC.

V is TRBV27 and J is TRBJ1-6; D not resolved. The CDR3 spans 17 residues. Per the germline V gene, CDR1 is MNHEY and CDR2 is SMNVEV (reference sequence). Trimming cost V 7 bases and J 4 bases, with 20 bases left between them. CDR3 in amino acids: CASTRRKGNTYNSPLHF. The CDR3 bases are TGTGCCAGCACTCGGCGGAAGGGAAACACATATAATTCACCCCTCCACTTT.

This clone appeared a few times. This chain uses TRBV28 with TRBJ1-2, with a weak D call TRBD1 (5 bases). This CDR3 is built from 17 residues. Between the trimmed V and J ends, which lost 6 bases and 4 bases, there was a span of 24 bases. Looked up from germline, CDR1 is MDHEN and CDR2 is SYDVKM. The CDR3 here is CASRHRLSLFPGYGYTF. The DNA of the CDR3 is TGTGCCAGCAGGCACAGGCTTTCCCTTTTCCCGGGCTATGGCTACACCTTC.

This rearrangement joins TRBV19 to TRBJ1-6; D may be TRBD1 (6 bases). V lost 6 bases and J lost 11, with 17 bases in between. This CDR3 spans 14 amino acids. Germline V gene data show CDR1 as LNHDA and CDR2 as SQIVND (reference sequence). CDR3 in amino acids: CASSTPPSGAPLHF. The CDR3 DNA reads TGTGCCAGTAGCACCCCTCCCTCAGGGGCACCCCTCCACTTT.

This clone was counted only a few times. The chain carries TRBV4-2 and TRBJ2-7, with 7 nucleotides matching TRBD1. The V gene's germline CDR1 is LGHNA and CDR2 YNFKEQ. This CDR3 has 15 amino acids. V trimming: 4 bases; J trimming: 2 bases; junction bases outside the gene matches: 8. The DNA of the CDR3 is TGTGCCAGCAGCCGGGATAGACAGGGTACCTACGAGCAGTACTTC. Translation: CASSRDRQGTYEQYF.

The V call is TRBV18, the J call TRBJ1-2; D is unresolved. The V and J ends lost 3 bases and 0 bases respectively, with 8 bases between them. The germline V gene has CDR1 KGHSH and CDR2 LQKENI. The CDR3 is 14 amino acids. The CDR3 spells CASSPGKTNYGYTF. The CDR3 nucleotides read TGTGCCAGCTCACCGGGGAAAACTAACTATGGCTACACCTTC.

This clone showed up just a few times. The chain has TRBV7-9 and TRBJ1-2; no clear D. The V end was cut by 8 bases, the J end by 9 bases, with 16 bases between. The CDR3 contains 12 residues. CDR1 and CDR2 from the germline V gene are SEHNR and FQNEAQ (reference sequence). The CDR3: CASPDESSRYTF. CDR3 nucleotides: TGTGCCAGCCCTGATGAGAGCTCACGCTACACCTTC.

The chain has TRBV28 and TRBJ1-5; D remains unclear. From germline, CDR1 is MDHEN and CDR2 SYDVKM. V dropped 8 bases and J dropped 1 base, with 15 bases sitting between them. The CDR3 extends over 15 amino acids. The CDR3 loop reads CASLRSDGSNQPQHF. Written as DNA, the CDR3 is TGTGCCAGCTTAAGGTCGGACGGAAGCAATCAGCCCCAGCATTTT.

The chain links TRBV5-4 to TRBJ1-3, with a possible D match to TRBD1 (6 bases). This CDR3 has 15 amino acids. V was cut by 3 bases and J by 0 bases, with 10 bases left in between. Germline V gene data show CDR1 as SGHNT and CDR2 as YYREEE (reference sequence). The CDR3 coding sequence is TGTGCCAGCAGCTCGGGACAACCCTCTGGAAACACCATATATTTT. The encoded protein is CASSSGQPSGNTIYF.

This rearrangement joins TRBV12-5 to TRBJ1-3; D is uncertain. CDR3 length equals 13 residues. The germline V gene encodes CDR1 LGHNT and CDR2 FRNRAP. V was shortened by 3 bases and J by 3 bases, with 6 bases between the two germline ends. CDR3 in amino acids: CASGFPNGNTIYF. CDR3 coding DNA: TGTGCTAGTGGTTTCCCAAATGGAAACACCATATATTTT.

On this clone itself: The sample has other DNA sequences that encode this CDR3 too. V gene TRBV5-4 combines with J gene TRBJ2-7; D is possibly TRBD1 or TRBD2 (6 bases each). The germline V and J ends were trimmed by 0 bases and 1 base, with 8 bases remaining between them. Germline V gene sequence: CDR1 SGHNT, CDR2 YYREEE (reference sequence). This CDR3 region has 14 residues. CDR3 nucleotides: TGTGCCAGCAGCTTGGCGGGGGCTTCCTACGAGCAGTACTTC. This gives the protein CASSLAGASYEQYF.

In this sample, this clone turned up a few times. This chain links TRBV5-6 with TRBJ1-2, with D possibly TRBD1 on 5 matching bases. V lost 0 bases, J lost 5 bases, and 5 bases lay in between. Germline V gene lookup returns CDR1 SGHDT and CDR2 YYEEEE. The CDR3 is 12 amino acids. The CDR3 reads CASSLEGYGYTF. In DNA, the CDR3 is TGTGCCAGCAGCTTGGAGGGGTATGGCTACACCTTC.

In its sample, this clone was seen a few times. This chain connects TRBV19 to TRBJ2-2; 7 nucleotides line up with TRBD1. CDR1 and CDR2 (germline): LNHDA, SQIVND (reference sequence). This CDR3 has 15 amino acids. The ends lost 7 bases at V and 3 bases at J; junction bases unmatched: 8. The CDR3 DNA follows: TGTGCCAGTAACCCCACAGGGGCGGACACCGGGGAGCTGTTTTTT. It is translated as CASNPTGADTGELFF.

This clone was counted only a few times. This sequence joins TRBV5-6 and TRBJ1-1; a weak D match, TRBD1 (5 bases). Looked up from germline, CDR1 is SGHDT and CDR2 is YYEEEE. CDR3 length: 15 amino acids. Between the trimmed V and J ends, which lost 4 bases and 0 bases, there was a span of 13 bases. The DNA for the CDR3 is TGTGCCAGCAGCCCGGGGGTGGGCTTGAACACTGAAGCTTTCTTT. As protein: CASSPGVGLNTEAFF.